These 4 T cell receptor beta chains came from one sample sequenced in a study of vaccination effects on CD4 cells after COVID-19. No antigen is known for these receptors. Antigen-specific CD4+ T cells expanded by the ViraFEST assay with viral peptide pools were then sequenced. The culture ran for 10 days before CD4+ T cells were isolated. No vaccinee had earlier SARS-CoV-2 infection, and nucleocapsid antibodies were negative. Clones were sequenced by immunoSEQ multiplex PCR, and TCRdb holds only the in-frame ones, with some missing. The repertoire consists of 70,000 or so clones, with 60% to 85% occurring once and the leading ten covering over 9.5%. The sequences come from CD4+ T cells from PBMCs cultured with SARS-CoV-2 spike peptides, collected before COVID-19 vaccination. These receptors all stem from a human donor who received a COVID-19 vaccine.

The chain links TRBV15 to TRBJ1-4, with D tentatively TRBD1 (6 bases). The V end lost 0 bases, the J end lost 8 bases, and 19 bases lay between the germline ends. The CDR3 covers 17 residues. The V gene's germline CDR1 is LNHNV and CDR2 YYDKDF (reference sequence). For the CDR3, the DNA is TGTGCCACCAGCAGAGACCGGGGGGCAGGGAACGGGGAAAAACTGTTTTTT. It translates to CATSRDRGAGNGEKLFF. The full variable domain, in which reference TRBV15 and TRBJ1-4 provide the parts outside the CDR3, is DAMVIQNPRYQVTQFGKPVTLSCSQTLNHNVMYWYQQKSSQAPKLLFHYYDKDFNNEADTPDNFQSRRPNTSFCFLDIRSPGLGDTAMYLCATSRDRGAGNGEKLFFGSGTQLSVL.

This chain links TRBV7-2 with TRBJ2-2; the D gene is possibly TRBD2 (5 bases). Trimming took off 1 base at V and 5 bases at J, with 8 bases between the two ends. The CDR3 is 14 residues long. Germline V gives CDR1 SGHTA, CDR2 FQGNSA. Here the CDR3 reads CASSLVSGTGELFF. The CDR3 DNA sequence: TGTGCCAGCAGCTTAGTATCGGGGACCGGGGAGCTGTTTTTT.

V usage is TRBV29-1 and J usage is TRBJ1-1; 8 nucleotides align to TRBD1. J gave up 1 base and V 5 bases, and 6 bases lay outside the gene matches. The CDR3 has 14 residues. Germline lookup yields CDR1 SQVTM and CDR2 ANQGSEA. In DNA form, the CDR3 reads TGCAGCGTTTACCTAGGGACAGGGAACACTGAAGCTTTCTTT. Its protein is CSVYLGTGNTEAFF.

The chain combines TRBV19 with TRBJ2-2, with 7 bases that match TRBD1. The CDR3 has 15 residues. Germline V gene data show CDR1 as LNHDA and CDR2 as SQIVND (reference sequence). V was pared by 3 bases and J by 2 bases, with 3 bases of the junction left unmatched. In nucleotides, the CDR3 is TGTGCCAGTAGTATGGGGACAGTTAACACCGGGGAGCTGTTTTTT. It encodes CASSMGTVNTGELFF. The complete variable domain, with remaining parts taken from reference TRBV19 and TRBJ2-2, reads DGGITQSPKYLFRKEGQNVTLSCEQNLNHDAMYWYRQDPGQGLRLIYYSQIVNDFQKGDIAEGYSVSREKKESFPLTVTSAQKNPTAFYLCASSMGTVNTGELFFGEGSRLTVL.